In its sample, the clone carrying this TCR beta chain was seen a few times. As yet, its antigen is unknown. The repertoire was sequenced with immunoSEQ multiplex PCR; TCRdb's copy has only in-frame clones and lacks some. The sample contains hundreds of thousands of clones, 74% of which appear only once. These data belong to a study of shared clonotypes between healthy human individuals. The study, taken as a whole, reports: The represented genetic and exposure-history diversity was limited by the small number of donors.

The donors, all of them Caucasian adults, lived in Nashville, Tennessee. Source material: memory CD4+ T cells sorted from blood. Noted subset: CD45RA-negative fraction. The sequence derives from a woman under 40 in good health.

CDR3: CASMDIATYEQYF. The DNA of the CDR3 is TGTGCCAGCATGGACATCGCCACCTACGAGCAGTACTTC. The rearrangement joins TRBV25-1 to TRBJ2-7, with TRBD1 as a possible D gene (5 bases). Germline V gene sequence: CDR1 MGHDK, CDR2 SYGVNS. Trimming removed 7 bases from V and 2 bases from J, with 12 bases in between. The CDR3 runs 13 residues.